The 25 T cell receptor beta chains given below trace back to one sample, sequenced in a study of neurological immune-mediated disorders. Time point of the sample: technical triplicate 1. MiXCR was run by TCRdb on the 5' RACE reads, yielding one entry per CDR3 protein. The sample yields roughly 38,000 distinct CDR3 sequences, 11% seen once. Sequenced input: PBMCs. Receptor source: a man in his sixties with HTLV-1-associated myelopathy (HAM/TSP).

The sample holds many counts of this clonotype. The genes are TRBV12-3 or TRBV12-4 and TRBJ2-7, with a weak D call TRBD2 (6 bases). The CDR3 has 12 amino acids. V lost 6 bases and J 3 bases, leaving 9 bases between the germline ends. The CDR3 protein is CASRIGGYEQYF. The CDR3 DNA is TGTGCCAGCAGGATCGGGGGCTACGAGCAGTACTTC.

There are many counts of this clonotype. The rearrangement uses TRBV7-9 and TRBJ1-2, with 7 bases identical to TRBD1. After removal of 6 bases from V and 5 bases from J, the junction contained 9 bases not matched to a gene. This CDR3 is 14 amino acids long. Germline CDR1 reads SEHNR; CDR2 reads FQNEAQ (reference sequence). The CDR3 nucleotides read TGTGCCAGCAGTATCGAAAGACAGGGATATGGCTACACCTTC. Protein: CASSIERQGYGYTF.

This clonotype was found many times. The chain has TRBV12-3 or TRBV12-4 and TRBJ2-1; 9 bases are shared with TRBD2. The CDR3 is 17 residues long. V lost 5 bases, J lost 4 bases, and 12 bases stayed unmatched. The CDR3 DNA reads as TGTGCCAGCAGTCCCCCGGCGGGAGGGGGTGGTTACAATGAGCAGTTCTTC. It specifies CASSPPAGGGGYNEQFF.

There are many counts of this clonotype. CDR3 residues: CSAPRDFDSYEQYF. The CDR3 bases are TGCAGTGCGCCTAGAGATTTCGACTCCTACGAGCAGTACTTC. The chain uses TRBV20-1 and TRBJ2-7; D is unresolved. The CDR3 covers 14 residues. Germline V CDR1 and CDR2: DFQATT, SNEGSKA (reference sequence). V lost 6 bases, J lost 0 bases, and 15 bases lay in between.

The genes are TRBV12-3 or TRBV12-4 and TRBJ1-1, with D unclear. CDR3 length: 13 residues. V gave up 4 bases and J gave up 8 bases, with 14 bases separating them. CDR3 amino acids: CASSWAAELEAFF. The CDR3 bases are TGTGCCAGCAGTTGGGCCGCTGAGCTCGAAGCTTTCTTT.

Ten or more counts support this clonotype. The V gene is TRBV5-1, the J gene TRBJ2-1; 10 bases fit TRBD2. The CDR3 consists of 18 residues. Germline V lookup: CDR1 SGHRS, CDR2 YFSETQ. Trimming cost V 1 base and J 1 base; bases outside gene matches: 8. The chain's CDR3 is CASSLSASGSFSYNEQFF. The DNA of the CDR3 is TGCGCCAGCAGCTTGTCGGCTAGCGGGAGTTTTTCCTACAATGAGCAGTTCTTC.

This clonotype was counted ten times or more. J is TRBJ2-3 and V is TRBV12-3 or TRBV12-4; no reliable D call. V gave up 3 bases and J gave up 2 bases, with 15 bases separating them. This CDR3 has 16 residues. The CDR3 DNA sequence: TGTGCCAGCAGTTTCACCCCGGACCGACCCACAGATACGCAGTATTTT. Translated: CASSFTPDRPTDTQYF.

This clonotype was counted many times. This sequence joins TRBV11-2 and TRBJ2-5; 10 bases are a match to TRBD1. V lost 5 bases to trimming and J lost 1 base; unmatched junction nucleotides: 13. The CDR3 is 18 residues long. The germline gives CDR1 SGHAT, CDR2 FQNNGV. The CDR3 sequence is CASSRRQGATQSQETQYF. CDR3 in DNA: TGTGCCAGCAGCCGAAGACAGGGGGCCACGCAAAGCCAAGAGACCCAGTACTTC.

This clonotype has ten or more counts. This chain links TRBV20-1 with TRBJ2-3, with unresolved D. Germline V CDR1 and CDR2: DFQATT, SNEGSKA (reference sequence). V was shortened by 6 bases and J by 3 bases, with 13 bases between the two germline ends. The length of the CDR3 is 13 residues. The CDR3 region has the DNA TGCAGTGCGCCAGGCTTAACGACAGATACGCAGTATTTT. Residues: CSAPGLTTDTQYF.

The sample holds many counts of this clonotype. V usage is TRBV7-2 and J usage is TRBJ2-2; D possibly corresponds to TRBD1 (5 bases). The V gene's germline CDR1 is SGHTA and CDR2 FQGNSA. This CDR3 is built from 18 residues. V was cut by 0 bases and J by 3 bases, with 17 bases left in between. CDR3 in amino acids: CASSLALMQGFYTGELFF. For the CDR3, the DNA is TGTGCCAGCAGCTTAGCGCTGATGCAGGGTTTTTACACCGGGGAGCTGTTTTTT.

This clonotype was counted many times. The rearrangement joins TRBV5-1 to TRBJ2-7; 8 bases are a match to TRBD1. Germline CDR1 SGHRS, CDR2 YFSETQ. Unmatched junction bases numbered 7, after V lost 4 bases and J lost 1 base. CDR3 length equals 15 residues. The CDR3 DNA reads TGCGCCAGCAGCACCTCAGGGGGCCGATCCTACGAGCAGTACTTC. Translated: CASSTSGGRSYEQYF.

This clonotype was detected many times. This rearrangement joins TRBV7-2 to TRBJ1-6; D remains ambiguous. The germline V and J ends were trimmed by 5 bases and 6 bases, with 14 bases remaining between them. Germline-derived CDR1 and CDR2 are SGHTA and FQGNSA. The CDR3 length is 15 residues. For the CDR3, the DNA is TGTGCCAGCAGCATGGCATGGGTCCCTAATTCACCCCTCCACTTT. It specifies CASSMAWVPNSPLHF.

This clonotype came up many times. The chain employs TRBV20-1 and TRBJ2-3; perhaps TRBD2 as D (5 bases). CDR3 length: 12 amino acids. Germline values: CDR1 DFQATT, CDR2 SNEGSKA (reference sequence). V shed 7 bases and J shed 6 bases, with 14 bases lying between them. The CDR3 nucleotides are TGCAGTGGGGGAGTGGTCGGGGATACGCAGTATTTT. Translated, it gives CSGGVVGDTQYF.

At least ten counts were recorded for this clonotype. A read error may be the cause here, since a much bigger clone is one base away. The chain joins TRBV19 to TRBJ1-5, with D tentatively TRBD1 (6 bases). V was trimmed by 9 bases and J by 7 bases, leaving 22 bases between them. The CDR3 spans 15 residues. Germline V gene lookup returns CDR1 LNHDA and CDR2 SQIVND (reference sequence). The CDR3 coding sequence is TGTGCCAGAAAAGGGGAGGCAGGGGAAAACCAGCCCCAGCATTTT. As protein: CARKGEAGENQPQHF.

This clonotype came up many times. The chain carries TRBV12-3 or TRBV12-4 and TRBJ2-5; TRBD2 might be the D (5 bases). This CDR3 comprises 15 residues. Trimming pared 4 bases from V and 4 bases from J, leaving 16 bases between. For the CDR3, the DNA is TGTGCCAGCAGTTCCCCTTATGGGGAGCGAGAGACCCAGTACTTC. It encodes CASSSPYGERETQYF.

This clonotype was picked up a small number of times. The rearrangement links TRBV6-1 to TRBJ2-7, with 14 bases matching TRBD2. After removal of 6 bases from V and 9 bases from J, the junction contained 7 bases not matched to a gene. The CDR3 has 14 residues. Germline lookup yields CDR1 MNHNS and CDR2 SASEGT. CDR3 DNA: TGTGCCAGCAGAGCCGGGACTAGCGGGAGTGCGCAGTACTTC. Amino acids: CASRAGTSGSAQYF.

Notes on this clonotype: At one of its ends the junction is not consistent with the germline gene, which may arise from a read error. The chain uses TRBV6-1 and TRBJ1-2; no reliable D call. The germline CDR1 and CDR2 sequences are MNHNS and SASEGT. This CDR3 is 13 amino acids long. The CDR3 reads CVSSEVGSYGYTF. CDR3 nucleotides: TGTGTCAGCAGTGAAGTGGGGTCCTATGGATACACCTTC.

This clonotype has a count of ten or more. The gene calls are TRBV7-2 and TRBJ2-1; D is undetermined. Germline V gene data show CDR1 as SGHTA and CDR2 as FQGNSA. The CDR3 runs to 12 residues. The V end was cut by 1 base, the J end by 7 bases, with 5 bases between. CDR3 sequence reads: CASSLDFNEQFF. CDR3 nucleotides: TGTGCCAGCAGCTTAGACTTTAATGAGCAGTTCTTC. Looking up the rest from reference TRBV7-2 and TRBJ2-1 gives the full variable domain: GAGVSQSPSNKVTEKGKDVELRCDPISGHTALYWYRQSLGQGLEFLIYFQGNSAPDKSGLPSDRFSAERTGGSVSTLTIQRTQQEDSAVYLCASSLDFNEQFFGPGTRLTVL.

In its sample, this clonotype was seen many times. The chain uses TRBV2 and TRBJ1-2; D is ambiguous. CDR3 length equals 11 residues. Germline loops: CDR1 SNHLY, CDR2 FYNNEI. Trimming took off 6 bases at V and 4 bases at J, with 6 bases between the two ends. The CDR3 protein is CASRETYGYTF. The CDR3 DNA reads TGTGCCAGCAGGGAGACCTATGGCTACACCTTC.

This clonotype was observed at least ten times. The gene calls are TRBV20-1 and TRBJ1-2; TRBD1 is a possible D gene (6 bases). The CDR3 is made up of 14 amino acids. The germline gives CDR1 DFQATT, CDR2 SNEGSKA (reference sequence). Trimming shortened V by 5 bases and J by 3 bases, and 16 bases separated the two germline ends. The CDR3 DNA reads as TGCAGTGCTGAAGGGGGGGGGAGGGACTATGGCTACACCTTC. Translated: CSAEGGGRDYGYTF.

DNA for the CDR3: TGTGCCAGCAGTACTAGCGGGGCGAACACCGGGGAGCTGTTTTTT. Translated: CASSTSGANTGELFF. The gene calls are TRBV6-5 and TRBJ2-2, with 10 bases lining up with TRBD2. The CDR3 extends over 15 amino acids. Germline CDR1 is MNHEY and CDR2 is SVGAGI. The V segment lost 5 bases and the J segment 0 bases; nucleotides outside the gene matches: 0.

This clonotype showed up many times. V and J are TRBV5-1 and TRBJ1-4; 10 nucleotides align to TRBD1. Germline CDR1 and CDR2: SGHRS and YFSETQ. The length of the CDR3 is 14 residues. V shed 4 bases and J 8 bases; nucleotides not matched to a gene: 5. The CDR3 region has the DNA TGCGCCAGCAGCCTGGGACAGGGGAAGGAAAAACTGTTTTTT. Encoded protein: CASSLGQGKEKLFF.

This clonotype was counted at least ten times. The gene calls are TRBV20-1 and TRBJ2-6, with TRBD1 identical over 7 bases. There are 20 residues in the CDR3. Germline trimming cut 3 bases from V and 0 bases from J; bases unmatched to any gene: 17. Germline CDR1 DFQATT, CDR2 SNEGSKA (reference sequence). CDR3 DNA: TGCAGTGCTAGTGCATTTTCGGGAAGGGGGCCTAGCTCTGGGGCCAACGTCCTGACTTTC. It translates to CSASAFSGRGPSSGANVLTF.

This clonotype was recorded many times. The chain has TRBV7-2 and TRBJ2-2, with no clear D. The V end lost 3 bases, the J end lost 1 base, and 15 bases lay between the germline ends. The CDR3 has 17 residues. Germline CDR1 and CDR2: SGHTA and FQGNSA. This CDR3 is CASSFSIGPRNTGELFF. CDR3 in DNA: TGTGCCAGCAGCTTTTCAATAGGGCCGAGGAACACCGGGGAGCTGTTTTTT. Supplemented by reference TRBV7-2 and TRBJ2-2, the full variable domain reads GAGVSQSPSNKVTEKGKDVELRCDPISGHTALYWYRQSLGQGLEFLIYFQGNSAPDKSGLPSDRFSAERTGGSVSTLTIQRTQQEDSAVYLCASSFSIGPRNTGELFFGEGSRLTVL.

This clonotype showed up many times. The chain uses TRBV12-3 or TRBV12-4 and TRBJ2-7, with TRBD1 identical over 7 bases. The ends lost 6 bases at V and 2 bases at J; junction bases unmatched: 4. This CDR3 comprises 13 residues. CDR3 in amino acids: CASSGQETYEQYF. The DNA for the CDR3 is TGTGCCAGCAGCGGACAGGAGACCTACGAGCAGTACTTC.